The present T cell receptor beta chain was sequenced within a study of cytomegalovirus exposure and HLA in healthy donors. General observations from the study: It has been reported that TCR beta sequences accurately predicted the HLA-A and HLA-B alleles of most subjects.

Use of 60 Vbeta and 13 Jbeta primers characterized the PCR. This table comes from immunoSEQ multiplex PCR, and its TCRdb copy is limited to in-frame clones, with some not included. Among about 130,000 clones listed, approximately 80% were seen once. Comments on this clone: Its antigen is unknown.

CDR3 length equals 15 residues. Germline values: CDR1 PRHDT, CDR2 FYEKMQ (reference sequence). The V gene end was trimmed by 5 bases and the J gene end by 5 bases; junction bases not matched to a gene: 5. The chain is built from TRBV13 and TRBJ2-1; TRBD1 aligns across 11 bases. The receptor comes from a man between 40 and 49 years old in good health and CMV-seronegative. Sequences were obtained from PBMCs. This CDR3 reads CASSPRGQGDNEQFF. CDR3 sequence (DNA): TGTGCCAGCAGCCCTAGGGGACAGGGGGACAATGAGCAGTTCTTC. The variable domain in full, with the rest retrieved from reference TRBV13 and TRBJ2-1, is AAGVIQSPRHLIKEKRETATLKCYPIPRHDTVYWYQQGPGQDPQFLISFYEKMQSDKGSIPDRFSAQQFSDYHSELNMSSLELGDSALYFCASSPRGQGDNEQFFGPGTRLTVL.